The TCR beta chain under discussion was sequenced for a study of cytomegalovirus exposure and HLA in healthy donors. Whole-study results and caveats: It was confirmed in vitro that a few of the CMV-associated chains were specific for CMV antigens. First-cohort TCR clusters tended to co-occur in the 130 or so validation repertoires, a later analysis found.

The assay was immunoSEQ multiplex PCR, and TCRdb's table has in-frame clones only and misses some. The table includes 110,000 to 150,000 clones, 70% to 90% detected once. As concerns this clone: Its antigen is currently unknown.

CDR3 length equals 14 residues. Germline assignment: CDR1 SEHNR and CDR2 FQNEAQ (reference sequence). J gave up 3 bases and V 8 bases, and 6 bases lay outside the gene matches. This sequence joins TRBV7-9 and TRBJ2-3, with TRBD1 identical over 9 bases. This clonotype was sampled from a man aged 18 to 30 in good health and CMV-seronegative. The material sequenced was PBMCs. The chain's CDR3 is CASARDRATDTQYF. For the CDR3, the DNA is TGTGCCAGCGCCCGGGACAGGGCGACAGATACGCAGTATTTT.